The next 8 T cell receptor beta chains were all read from a single sample in a study of shared clonotypes between healthy human individuals. The data were produced by immunoSEQ multiplex PCR, yet TCRdb's version contains in-frame clones alone and is incomplete. This table holds about 2.2 million clones, 93% found once. Naive CD8 cells lacked CD45RO and underwent positive selection for CCR7, leaving out terminally differentiated effector memory CD45RA+ cells. Sample: naive CD8+ T cells from PBMCs. The receptors were sampled from a man aged 18 to 29 in good health. Some clones in this sample may be carry-over from other donors' samples.

The V gene is TRBV4-3, the J gene TRBJ2-3, with D uncertain. This CDR3 contains 13 residues. The V end was cut by 3 bases, the J end by 6 bases, with 10 bases between. CDR1 LGHNA and CDR2 YSLEER come from the germline V gene. The CDR3 is CASSQELGDTQYF. The CDR3, as DNA: TGCGCCAGCAGCCAGGAACTGGGGGATACGCAGTATTTT.

As concerns this clone: This CDR3 is also generated by other DNA sequences in the sample. The chain is built from TRBV27 and TRBJ1-1; D ambiguous. The CDR3 is 13 amino acids. The V and J ends lost 3 bases and 0 bases respectively, with 5 bases between them. Germline lookup yields CDR1 MNHEY and CDR2 SMNVEV (reference sequence). The CDR3 here is CASSFSLNTEAFF. The CDR3 bases are TGTGCCAGCAGTTTCTCTCTGAACACTGAAGCTTTCTTT.

This clone was seen a few times. The chain recombines TRBV18 with TRBJ1-2; TRBD1 matches 9 bases. Germline values: CDR1 KGHSH, CDR2 LQKENI. The CDR3 is made up of 14 amino acids. V dropped 5 bases and J dropped 3; count of bases not matched to a gene: 4. The CDR3 sequence is CASSTGGADYGYTF. In DNA form, the CDR3 reads TGTGCCAGCTCAACAGGGGGCGCGGACTATGGCTACACCTTC. The whole variable domain, filled in from reference TRBV18 and TRBJ1-2, reads NAGVMQNPRHLVRRRGQEARLRCSPMKGHSHVYWYRQLPEEGLKFMVYLQKENIIDESGMPKERFSAEFPKEGPSILRIQQVVRGDSAAYFCASSTGGADYGYTFGSGTRLTVV.

This clone appeared a single time. CDR3 nucleotide sequence: TGCGCCAGCAGCTCCGCAGGGACCTGGGACACTGAAGCTTTCTTT. Its protein is CASSSAGTWDTEAFF. The genes are TRBV5-1 and TRBJ1-1, with D possibly TRBD1 on 5 matching bases. The CDR3 loop spans 15 amino acids. Trimming shortened V by 3 bases and J by 3 bases, and 15 bases separated the two germline ends. Germline V gene sequence: CDR1 SGHRS, CDR2 YFSETQ.

This clone was seen a single time. The chain combines TRBV28 with TRBJ2-7; 9 bases are shared with TRBD1. V lost 6 bases to trimming and J lost 4 bases; unmatched junction nucleotides: 13. Germline values: CDR1 MDHEN, CDR2 SYDVKM. This CDR3 has 16 residues. The CDR3 bases are TGTGCCAGCAGATATAGACAGGGGGTAATTCTTTACGAGCAGTACTTC. It is translated as CASRYRQGVILYEQYF.

V usage is TRBV6-1 and J usage is TRBJ2-7, with 8 positions matching TRBD1. The CDR3 has 15 residues. Germline lookup yields CDR1 MNHNS and CDR2 SASEGT. V lost 7 bases and J lost 6; bases outside the gene matches: 14. The CDR3 coding sequence is TGTGCCAGCAACCCCGGGACAGGCGCTTTCGGCGAGCAGTACTTC. Translating it yields CASNPGTGAFGEQYF.

The rearrangement links TRBV13 to TRBJ2-5; D gene uncertain. V was clipped by 0 bases and J by 5 bases, with 10 bases between them. Germline V gives CDR1 PRHDT, CDR2 FYEKMQ (reference sequence). This CDR3 spans 14 amino acids. CDR3 sequence (DNA): TGTGCCAGCAGCTTAGGGGGCACTGGGGAGACCCAGTACTTC. Amino acids: CASSLGGTGETQYF.

The chain carries TRBV27 and TRBJ2-5; D remains unclear. V was pared by 4 bases and J by 5 bases, with 23 bases between. CDR1 and CDR2 (germline): MNHEY, SMNVEV (reference sequence). The CDR3 is 17 amino acids. CDR3 nucleotides: TGTGCCAGCAGTTCCCTTGGACCGAGTACCTTTGGGGAGACCCAGTACTTC. Its translation is CASSSLGPSTFGETQYF.